Sequencing of this TCR beta chain was carried out in a study of vaccination and CD4 T cells after COVID-19. Sequencing of the DNA from cultured CD4+ T cells was carried out with the Oncomine TCR Beta short-read assay. TCRdb independently ran MiXCR on the PCR reads; one entry per CDR3 protein. Of roughly 13,000 distinct CDR3 sequences in the sample, approximately 35% were seen once. Treatment in this sample: roughly 11-day PBMC culture with coronavirus spike peptide pools or control peptides (ViraFEST assay). This CDR3 has 13 residues. Germline V gene sequence: CDR1 DFQATT, CDR2 SNEGSKA (reference sequence). V lost 6 bases, J lost 3 bases, and 11 bases lay in between. This clonotype was counted between two and nine times. The antigen is unknown.

Sequencing was performed on CD4+ T cells from blood, cultured in vitro. The TCR sequence derives from a human donor who had recovered from COVID-19. J is TRBJ2-2 and V is TRBV20-1, with D unresolved. CDR3 DNA: TGCAGTGCAGGCCGGAAGGACACCGGGGAGCTGTTTTTT. Encoded protein: CSAGRKDTGELFF.